This entry lists 2 T cell receptor beta chains sequenced from one sample in a study of blood T cell repertoires in COVID-19. The method was immunoSEQ multiplex PCR; TCRdb's version includes in-frame clones alone and lacks a portion of them. The data contain 80,000 to 90,000 clones, approximately 80% of them singletons. Input material: peripheral blood. The source is a woman between 65 and 79 years old with acute or convalescent COVID-19.

CDR3 in amino acids: CASSLPGGLVTGELFF. The CDR3 DNA sequence: TGTGCCAGCAGCTTACCGGGGGGGCTCGTCACCGGGGAGCTGTTTTTT. V is TRBV7-3 and J is TRBJ2-2; the match to TRBD2 covers 8 bases. The CDR3 runs 16 residues. The germline V gene encodes CDR1 SGHTA and CDR2 FQGTGA. V trimming: 2 bases; J trimming: 4 bases; junction bases outside the gene matches: 6.

This chain connects TRBV19 to TRBJ1-3; no reliable D call. Trimming stripped 6 bases from V and 0 bases from J, with 3 bases between. The CDR3 spans 12 residues. Germline values: CDR1 LNHDA, CDR2 SQIVND (reference sequence). The CDR3 region is CASSVSGNTIYF. The CDR3 DNA sequence: TGTGCCAGTAGCGTCTCTGGAAACACCATATATTTT.